A single sample is the source of the 15 T cell receptor beta chains below, sequenced in a study of T-cell memory formation after mild COVID-19. Via MiXCR, TCRdb re-called the 5' RACE reads, giving one row per CDR3 protein. The table has around 410,000 distinct CDR3 sequences, less than 25% seen once. Sequenced material: PBMCs or a T cell subset sorted from them (not recorded which). Every receptor here comes from an adult woman who had mild COVID-19 (a few samples of this study predate the infection). Cell type and time point are not known.

In its sample, this clonotype was seen a few times. The chain combines TRBV2 with TRBJ2-1; 10 nucleotides match TRBD2. Germline CDR1 and CDR2: SNHLY and FYNNEI. V lost 6 bases and J lost 10; bases outside the gene matches: 15. The CDR3 runs to 16 residues. Here the CDR3 reads CASRELLAGVSYEQFF. As DNA, the CDR3 is TGTGCCAGCAGGGAGCTTCTAGCGGGAGTATCGTACGAGCAGTTCTTC.

This clonotype was detected a few times. V gene TRBV12-3 or TRBV12-4 combines with J gene TRBJ2-3; D call uncertain. V was cut by 5 bases and J by 12 bases, with 15 bases left in between. The CDR3 consists of 12 residues. The CDR3 reads CASSPRPNPQYF. As DNA, the CDR3 is TGTGCCAGCAGTCCGAGACCCAATCCCCAGTATTTT.

The genes are TRBV6-5 and TRBJ2-7, with D perhaps TRBD1 (6 bases). This CDR3 spans 15 amino acids. Trimming took 0 bases from V and 7 from J, leaving 16 bases between them. CDR1 and CDR2 (germline): MNHEY, SVGAGI. CDR3 sequence: CASSYSTQGLGEQYF. The CDR3 DNA reads as TGTGCCAGCAGTTACTCGACACAGGGTCTGGGGGAGCAGTACTTC.

This chain connects TRBV7-8 to TRBJ2-1; 10 nucleotides line up with TRBD1. The germline CDR1 and CDR2 sequences are SGHVS and FQNEAQ. This CDR3 spans 17 amino acids. Losses at the gene ends were 5 bases for V and 7 bases for J; bases not matched to a gene: 14. In nucleotides, the CDR3 is TGTGCCAGCAGCCACCTATTCCGACAGGGGGCTTGGAATGAGCAGTTCTTC. Its protein product is CASSHLFRQGAWNEQFF.

In its sample, this clonotype was seen many times. This rearrangement joins TRBV11-2 to TRBJ2-1; 8 bases line up with TRBD2. The V segment lost 5 bases and the J segment 1 base; nucleotides outside the gene matches: 10. The germline CDR1 and CDR2 sequences are SGHAT and FQNNGV. This CDR3 comprises 17 residues. The CDR3 DNA follows: TGTGCCAGCAGCCCAGAAATCGGCGGGAGGTCCTACAATGAGCAGTTCTTC. Translated, it gives CASSPEIGGRSYNEQFF.

This clonotype was counted only a few times. The DNA for the CDR3 is TGTGCCAGCAGTGCCTGGGACAGGGTCTACGAGCAGTACTTC. Its protein product is CASSAWDRVYEQYF. The chain has TRBV6-1 and TRBJ2-7; TRBD1 aligns across 9 bases. The CDR3 loop spans 14 amino acids. Looked up from germline, CDR1 is MNHNS and CDR2 is SASEGT. Trimming removed 4 bases from V and 3 bases from J; junction bases left unmatched: 4.

This sequence joins TRBV7-8 and TRBJ2-5; D is ambiguous. The CDR3 is 14 residues long. V dropped 1 base and J dropped 3 bases, with 9 bases sitting between them. Germline CDR1 is SGHVS and CDR2 is FQNEAQ. The chain's CDR3 is CASSLVPAKETQYF. The CDR3 DNA follows: TGTGCCAGCAGCTTAGTTCCCGCAAAAGAGACCCAGTACTTC.

This clonotype was found a few times. As DNA, the CDR3 is TGCGCCAGCAGCGTAGTCCGAGGCGGGGAGCTGTTTTTT. Its translation: CASSVVRGGELFF. This chain links TRBV5-1 with TRBJ2-2; D not resolved. The CDR3 runs 13 residues. Deletions cut 4 bases from V and 7 bases from J, with 11 bases between. The germline V gene encodes CDR1 SGHRS and CDR2 YFSETQ.

This clonotype was seen a handful of times. The chain couples TRBV9 to TRBJ1-1; D not certain. Trimming pared 0 bases from V and 2 bases from J, leaving 11 bases between. The CDR3 contains 15 residues. Germline V gene data show CDR1 as SGDLS and CDR2 as YYNGEE. In DNA form, the CDR3 reads TGTGCCAGCAGCGTAGGGCCCAGACGCAACACTGAAGCTTTCTTT. Protein sequence: CASSVGPRRNTEAFF. Supplemented by reference TRBV9 and TRBJ1-1, the full variable domain reads DSGVTQTPKHLITATGQRVTLRCSPRSGDLSVYWYQQSLDQGLQFLIQYYNGEERAKGNILERFSAQQFPDLHSELNLSSLELGDSALYFCASSVGPRRNTEAFFGQGTRLTVV.

In this sample, this clonotype turned up a few times. The gene calls are TRBV7-3 and TRBJ2-5; D is undetermined. The ends were cut back, 2 bases at V and 5 bases at J, with 9 bases in the middle. Germline V CDR1 and CDR2: SGHTA, FQGTGA. The CDR3 runs to 13 residues. In DNA, the CDR3 is TGTGCCAGCAGCTTAGATGGTCGGGAGACCCAGTACTTC. Translation gives CASSLDGRETQYF.

The genes are TRBV4-2 and TRBJ2-5; D remains unclear. Trimming removed 0 bases at V and 0 bases at J, with 5 bases between. CDR3 length: 14 residues. The germline gives CDR1 LGHNA, CDR2 YNFKEQ. The CDR3 nucleotides read TGTGCCAGCAGCCAAGACCCCTACCAAGAGACCCAGTACTTC. As protein: CASSQDPYQETQYF.

This clonotype was observed a few times. The chain joins TRBV7-6 to TRBJ2-7; the D gene is possibly TRBD2 (7 bases). The CDR3 contains 14 residues. V was trimmed by 3 bases and J by 3 bases, leaving 12 bases between them. Germline CDR1 SGHVS, CDR2 FNYEAQ. In DNA form, the CDR3 reads TGTGCCAGCAGCTTGGGGGGGCCCCACTACGAGCAGTACTTC. This translates into CASSLGGPHYEQYF.

The chain links TRBV5-5 to TRBJ2-2; either TRBD1 or TRBD2 may fit D (5 bases each). Germline-derived CDR1 and CDR2 are SGHKS and YYEKEE (reference sequence). The V end was cut by 0 bases, the J end by 7 bases, with 13 bases between. This CDR3 has 15 residues. The CDR3 is CASSLETAVIGELFF. CDR3 nucleotides: TGTGCCAGCAGCTTGGAGACAGCGGTGATCGGGGAGCTGTTTTTT.

The chain recombines TRBV6-6 with TRBJ2-7, with TRBD2 as a possible D gene (5 bases). With 2 bases removed from V and 2 bases from J, the gap between germline ends came to 19 bases. The CDR3 covers 17 residues. CDR1 and CDR2 from the germline V gene are MNHNY and SVGAGI (reference sequence). The CDR3 loop reads CASSYPNGIGIPYEQYF. In DNA, the CDR3 is TGTGCCAGCAGTTACCCGAACGGTATCGGGATACCCTACGAGCAGTACTTC.

This clonotype was counted between two and nine times. The chain has TRBV12-3 or TRBV12-4 and TRBJ1-1; D possibly corresponds to TRBD1 (5 bases). The CDR3 length is 14 residues. With 5 bases removed from V and 4 bases from J, the gap between germline ends came to 14 bases. In nucleotides, the CDR3 is TGTGCCAGCAGTGGGGGAGGGAAGGTCACTGAAGCTTTCTTT. It yields the protein CASSGGGKVTEAFF.